A single sample gave rise to the 27 T cell receptor beta chains below, sequenced in a study of T-cell memory formation after mild COVID-19. MiXCR, applied by TCRdb to the 5' RACE reads, yields one record per CDR3 protein. The profile shows about 210,000 distinct CDR3 sequences, about 10% of them singletons. Input material: PBMCs or a T cell subset sorted from them (not recorded which). These receptor sequences come from a man between 18 and 35 years old who had mild COVID-19 (a few samples of this study predate the infection). Cell type and time point are not known.

This clonotype has a handful of counts. This chain's CDR3 is CASRNRFSTDTQYF. The CDR3 nucleotides are TGTGCCAGCAGAAACAGGTTCAGCACAGATACGCAGTATTTT. The chain has TRBV28 and TRBJ2-3; TRBD1 might be the D (5 bases). Trimming took 6 bases from V and 0 from J, leaving 10 bases between them. The CDR3 totals 14 residues. The germline gives CDR1 MDHEN, CDR2 SYDVKM.

This clonotype has ten or more counts. V and J are TRBV5-1 and TRBJ1-1; the D gene is possibly TRBD1 (5 bases). The CDR3 totals 14 residues. Germline V gene data show CDR1 as SGHRS and CDR2 as YFSETQ. Trimming took off 4 bases at V and 4 bases at J, with 14 bases between the two ends. The CDR3 loop reads CASSPEGVGTEAFF. CDR3 nucleotides: TGCGCCAGCAGCCCCGAAGGGGTGGGCACTGAAGCTTTCTTT.

The chain employs TRBV7-9 and TRBJ1-1; D not resolved. The germline CDR1 and CDR2 sequences are SEHNR and FQNEAQ (reference sequence). There are 11 residues in the CDR3. V was clipped by 11 bases and J by 4 bases, with 11 bases between them. DNA of the CDR3: TGTGCCCTTTCTAGCCCCACTGAAGCTTTCTTT. It yields the protein CALSSPTEAFF. Filled out from reference TRBV7-9 and TRBJ1-1, the complete variable domain reads DTGVSQNPRHKITKRGQNVTFRCDPISEHNRLYWYRQTLGQGPEFLTYFQNEAQLEKSRLLSDRFSAERPKGSFSTLEIQRTEQGDSAMYLCALSSPTEAFFGQGTRLTVV.

The J gene is TRBJ1-2, the V gene TRBV12-3 or TRBV12-4; a possible D gene is TRBD1 (6 bases). This CDR3 has 13 amino acids. The V end lost 5 bases, the J end lost 4 bases, and 11 bases lay between the germline ends. CDR3 region: CASSQDRVYGYTF. In DNA, the CDR3 is TGTGCCAGCAGTCAGGACAGAGTCTATGGCTACACCTTC.

This clonotype was picked up a small number of times. The chain combines TRBV3-1 with TRBJ2-1; weak D call: TRBD2 (5 bases). The CDR3 consists of 13 residues. Germline V gene lookup returns CDR1 LGHDT and CDR2 YNNKEL (reference sequence). V dropped 6 bases and J dropped 8 bases, with 14 bases sitting between them. The CDR3: CASSQMGVDEQFF. Here the CDR3 DNA reads TGTGCCAGCAGTCAAATGGGAGTGGATGAGCAGTTCTTC.

This clonotype has more than one count but fewer than ten. The genes are TRBV5-1 and TRBJ2-6, with D perhaps assigned TRBD1 or TRBD2 (5 bases each). The CDR3 consists of 19 residues. V was clipped by 4 bases and J by 0 bases, with 20 bases between them. In germline, CDR1 is SGHRS, CDR2 YFSETQ. CDR3 region: CASSPNPGAAASGANVLTF. The CDR3 nucleotides are TGCGCCAGCAGCCCCAACCCCGGGGCAGCCGCCTCTGGGGCCAACGTCCTGACTTTC.

The genes are TRBV5-1 and TRBJ1-6; no definite D call. In germline, CDR1 is SGHRS, CDR2 YFSETQ. CDR3 length: 16 amino acids. Trimming left V 0 bases short and J 0 bases short, with 7 bases between. The CDR3 DNA sequence: TGCGCCAGCAGCTTGGGAGAGAGCTCCTATAATTCACCCCTCCACTTT. Its translation is CASSLGESSYNSPLHF.

Many counts were recorded for this clonotype. In nucleotides, the CDR3 is TGTGCCAGCAGTTACGGAGTTCCCGAGGTGGCTTTCTTT. The encoded protein is CASSYGVPEVAFF. The genes are TRBV6-2 or TRBV6-3 and TRBJ1-1; D gene uncertain. The CDR3 contains 13 residues. Trimming shortened V by 2 bases and J by 11 bases, and 15 bases separated the two germline ends. Germline V gene sequence: CDR1 MNHEY, CDR2 SVGEGT.

This clonotype was counted between two and nine times. The genes are TRBV2 and TRBJ1-4; D remains ambiguous. Between the trimmed V and J ends, which lost 10 bases and 0 bases, there was a span of 15 bases. This CDR3 spans 15 amino acids. The germline V gene has CDR1 SNHLY and CDR2 FYNNEI. The CDR3 bases are TGTGCCACCGAACCCTCACCATCAACTAATGAAAAACTGTTTTTT. Amino acids: CATEPSPSTNEKLFF.

CDR3 DNA: TGTGCCAGCAGCCCGGCCCGGGTTAGCAGCCAAGAGACCCAGTACTTC. The encoded protein is CASSPARVSSQETQYF. V is TRBV7-2 and J is TRBJ2-5; D gene uncertain. This CDR3 spans 16 amino acids. Germline V CDR1 and CDR2: SGHTA, FQGNSA. Trimming left V 5 bases short and J 1 base short, with 17 bases between.

V is TRBV20-1 and J is TRBJ1-2; possibly TRBD1 for D (5 bases). Germline values: CDR1 DFQATT, CDR2 SNEGSKA (reference sequence). The CDR3 runs 14 residues. Trimming pared 1 base from V and 4 bases from J, leaving 13 bases between. The DNA of the CDR3 is TGCAGTGCTAGAGCGGGGGGAAGGGGCTATGGCTACACCTTC. This gives the protein CSARAGGRGYGYTF.

In its sample, this clonotype was seen a few times. One end of the junction fails to match germline, which may point to a read error. The chain uses TRBV12-3 or TRBV12-4 and TRBJ1-5; D unclear. CDR3 length: 12 amino acids. The CDR3 nucleotides read TGTGCCAGCAGTTTAGGAGTTCAGGCCCAGCATTTT. Translated: CASSLGVQAQHF.

The sample holds a few counts of this clonotype. V gene TRBV28 combines with J gene TRBJ2-3, with D tentatively TRBD2 (7 bases). Germline lookup yields CDR1 MDHEN and CDR2 SYDVKM. CDR3 length: 15 residues. Trimming pared 10 bases from V and 0 bases from J, leaving 17 bases between. CDR3 sequence (DNA): TGTGCCACCTCGGAGGGGGGGGGAAGCACAGATACGCAGTATTTT. The encoded protein is CATSEGGGSTDTQYF.

The chain combines TRBV20-1 with TRBJ1-1; D gene ambiguous. This CDR3 is built from 10 residues. Germline assignment: CDR1 DFQATT and CDR2 SNEGSKA (reference sequence). Deletions cut 6 bases from V and 5 bases from J, with 7 bases between. CDR3 loop: CSAASTEAFF. For the CDR3, the DNA is TGCAGTGCAGCTTCGACTGAAGCTTTCTTT.

This clonotype was seen only a few times. The rearrangement links TRBV4-1 to TRBJ1-3, with a tentative D call TRBD1 (5 bases). The germline V and J ends were trimmed by 4 bases and 0 bases, with 10 bases remaining between them. In germline, CDR1 is MGHRA, CDR2 YSYEKL. The CDR3 has 15 amino acids. The CDR3 DNA reads as TGCGCCAGCAGCCCCCCGACAGCCTCTGGAAACACCATATATTTT. It yields the protein CASSPPTASGNTIYF.

The rearrangement links TRBV2 to TRBJ2-5; D may be TRBD1 or TRBD2 (5 bases each). Germline V lookup: CDR1 SNHLY, CDR2 FYNNEI. CDR3 length: 15 residues. V lost 3 bases and J lost 4, with 15 bases in between. The CDR3 region is CASSEGERLGETQYF. The DNA for the CDR3 is TGTGCCAGCAGTGAGGGGGAGAGGTTAGGAGAGACCCAGTACTTC.

The V call is TRBV9, the J call TRBJ2-2; D remains ambiguous. Germline V gives CDR1 SGDLS, CDR2 YYNGEE. V was trimmed by 0 bases and J by 4 bases, leaving 7 bases between them. The CDR3 has 14 amino acids. Here the CDR3 reads CASSVGAPTGELFF. CDR3 in DNA: TGTGCCAGCAGCGTAGGGGCCCCCACCGGGGAGCTGTTTTTT.

This sequence joins TRBV27 and TRBJ2-7; a weak D match, TRBD1 (6 bases). V was cut by 5 bases and J by 2 bases, with 13 bases left in between. The CDR3 is 14 residues long. Per germline, CDR1 MNHEY and CDR2 SMNVEV (reference sequence). The CDR3 sequence is CASSPSRQAYEQYF. CDR3 in DNA: TGTGCCAGCAGTCCCTCCCGACAGGCCTACGAGCAGTACTTC.

The V call is TRBV7-6, the J call TRBJ1-1; no definite D call. With 2 bases removed from V and 2 bases from J, the gap between germline ends came to 9 bases. This CDR3 contains 14 residues. From germline, CDR1 is SGHVS and CDR2 FNYEAQ. The chain's CDR3 is CASSLQVANTEAFF. For the CDR3, the DNA is TGTGCCAGCAGCTTACAGGTCGCTAACACTGAAGCTTTCTTT. The whole variable domain, remainder taken from reference TRBV7-6 and TRBJ1-1, is GAGVSQSPRYKVTKRGQDVALRCDPISGHVSLYWYRQALGQGPEFLTYFNYEAQQDKSGLPNDRFSAERPEGSISTLTIQRTEQRDSAMYRCASSLQVANTEAFFGQGTRLTVV.

The J gene is TRBJ1-5, the V gene TRBV27; possible D gene TRBD1, 5 bases. Germline CDR1 is MNHEY and CDR2 is SMNVEV (reference sequence). V lost 11 bases and J 0 bases, leaving 11 bases between the germline ends. This CDR3 region has 13 residues. The CDR3 is CASQGHSNQPQHF. DNA for the CDR3: TGTGCCTCCCAGGGTCATAGCAATCAGCCCCAGCATTTT.

This clonotype was seen ten or more times. V is TRBV7-2 and J is TRBJ2-1; weak D call: TRBD1 (6 bases). The ends were cut back, 5 bases at V and 1 base at J, with 9 bases in the middle. The CDR3 length is 14 residues. The germline V gene encodes CDR1 SGHTA and CDR2 FQGNSA. The chain's CDR3 is CASSPTGSYNEQFF. In DNA form, the CDR3 reads TGTGCCAGCAGCCCTACAGGGTCCTACAATGAGCAGTTCTTC.

The CDR3 here is CASSAEYEQFF. CDR3 coding DNA: TGTGCCAGCAGTGCCGAGTATGAGCAGTTCTTC. The chain joins TRBV2 to TRBJ2-1; D gene unclear. CDR1 and CDR2 from the germline V gene are SNHLY and FYNNEI. The CDR3 covers 11 residues. V was shortened by 4 bases and J by 8 bases, with 6 bases between the two germline ends. Variable domain in full (rest from reference TRBV2 and TRBJ2-1): EPEVTQTPSHQVTQMGQEVILRCVPISNHLYFYWYRQILGQKVEFLVSFYNNEISEKSEIFDDQFSVERPDGSNFTLKIRSTKLEDSAMYFCASSAEYEQFFGPGTRLTVL.

The table lists this clonotype with a few counts. This chain joins TRBV6-6 and TRBJ1-4, with a tentative D call TRBD1 (5 bases). This CDR3 contains 13 residues. The ends were cut back, 2 bases at V and 7 bases at J, with 8 bases in the middle. CDR1 and CDR2 (germline): MNHNY, SVGAGI (reference sequence). The CDR3 DNA follows: TGTGCCAGCAGTTACGGGGGGTCTGAAAAACTGTTTTTT. Its protein product is CASSYGGSEKLFF.

This clonotype was counted between two and nine times. This chain links TRBV20-1 with TRBJ1-2, with D tentatively TRBD1 (5 bases). The CDR3 has 17 amino acids. Germline assignment: CDR1 DFQATT and CDR2 SNEGSKA (reference sequence). Trimming shortened V by 3 bases and J by 0 bases, and 20 bases separated the two germline ends. The DNA for the CDR3 is TGCAGTGCTAGTGATACCCGGGGACGAGGGGCTAACTATGGCTACACCTTC. It is translated as CSASDTRGRGANYGYTF.

This clonotype has at least ten counts. The chain has TRBV18 and TRBJ2-6; either TRBD1 or TRBD2 may supply D (5 bases each). Germline V gene sequence: CDR1 KGHSH, CDR2 LQKENI. The V gene lost 3 bases and the J gene lost 4 bases, with 7 bases spanning the gap. CDR3 length equals 14 residues. The CDR3 sequence: CASSPGAGANVLTF. CDR3 in DNA: TGTGCCAGCTCACCCGGGGCCGGGGCCAACGTCCTGACTTTC.

The rearrangement joins TRBV4-3 to TRBJ2-7; 14 nucleotides align to TRBD2. With V trimmed by 0 bases and J by 2 bases, 9 bases remained unmatched. This CDR3 has 19 residues. CDR1 and CDR2 from the germline V gene are LGHNA and YSLEER. The CDR3 DNA follows: TGCGCCAGCAGCCAAGATCGAGGAGGACTAGCGGGAGGCACCTACGAGCAGTACTTC. It translates to CASSQDRGGLAGGTYEQYF.

This clonotype was observed a handful of times. The rearrangement joins TRBV3-1 to TRBJ2-5; D not resolved. CDR3 length: 13 residues. CDR1 and CDR2 from the germline V gene are LGHDT and YNNKEL (reference sequence). The V gene lost 2 bases and the J gene lost 2 bases, with 6 bases spanning the gap. The CDR3 DNA follows: TGTGCCAGCAGCCAATTCCGACAAGAGACCCAGTACTTC. Translated, it gives CASSQFRQETQYF.